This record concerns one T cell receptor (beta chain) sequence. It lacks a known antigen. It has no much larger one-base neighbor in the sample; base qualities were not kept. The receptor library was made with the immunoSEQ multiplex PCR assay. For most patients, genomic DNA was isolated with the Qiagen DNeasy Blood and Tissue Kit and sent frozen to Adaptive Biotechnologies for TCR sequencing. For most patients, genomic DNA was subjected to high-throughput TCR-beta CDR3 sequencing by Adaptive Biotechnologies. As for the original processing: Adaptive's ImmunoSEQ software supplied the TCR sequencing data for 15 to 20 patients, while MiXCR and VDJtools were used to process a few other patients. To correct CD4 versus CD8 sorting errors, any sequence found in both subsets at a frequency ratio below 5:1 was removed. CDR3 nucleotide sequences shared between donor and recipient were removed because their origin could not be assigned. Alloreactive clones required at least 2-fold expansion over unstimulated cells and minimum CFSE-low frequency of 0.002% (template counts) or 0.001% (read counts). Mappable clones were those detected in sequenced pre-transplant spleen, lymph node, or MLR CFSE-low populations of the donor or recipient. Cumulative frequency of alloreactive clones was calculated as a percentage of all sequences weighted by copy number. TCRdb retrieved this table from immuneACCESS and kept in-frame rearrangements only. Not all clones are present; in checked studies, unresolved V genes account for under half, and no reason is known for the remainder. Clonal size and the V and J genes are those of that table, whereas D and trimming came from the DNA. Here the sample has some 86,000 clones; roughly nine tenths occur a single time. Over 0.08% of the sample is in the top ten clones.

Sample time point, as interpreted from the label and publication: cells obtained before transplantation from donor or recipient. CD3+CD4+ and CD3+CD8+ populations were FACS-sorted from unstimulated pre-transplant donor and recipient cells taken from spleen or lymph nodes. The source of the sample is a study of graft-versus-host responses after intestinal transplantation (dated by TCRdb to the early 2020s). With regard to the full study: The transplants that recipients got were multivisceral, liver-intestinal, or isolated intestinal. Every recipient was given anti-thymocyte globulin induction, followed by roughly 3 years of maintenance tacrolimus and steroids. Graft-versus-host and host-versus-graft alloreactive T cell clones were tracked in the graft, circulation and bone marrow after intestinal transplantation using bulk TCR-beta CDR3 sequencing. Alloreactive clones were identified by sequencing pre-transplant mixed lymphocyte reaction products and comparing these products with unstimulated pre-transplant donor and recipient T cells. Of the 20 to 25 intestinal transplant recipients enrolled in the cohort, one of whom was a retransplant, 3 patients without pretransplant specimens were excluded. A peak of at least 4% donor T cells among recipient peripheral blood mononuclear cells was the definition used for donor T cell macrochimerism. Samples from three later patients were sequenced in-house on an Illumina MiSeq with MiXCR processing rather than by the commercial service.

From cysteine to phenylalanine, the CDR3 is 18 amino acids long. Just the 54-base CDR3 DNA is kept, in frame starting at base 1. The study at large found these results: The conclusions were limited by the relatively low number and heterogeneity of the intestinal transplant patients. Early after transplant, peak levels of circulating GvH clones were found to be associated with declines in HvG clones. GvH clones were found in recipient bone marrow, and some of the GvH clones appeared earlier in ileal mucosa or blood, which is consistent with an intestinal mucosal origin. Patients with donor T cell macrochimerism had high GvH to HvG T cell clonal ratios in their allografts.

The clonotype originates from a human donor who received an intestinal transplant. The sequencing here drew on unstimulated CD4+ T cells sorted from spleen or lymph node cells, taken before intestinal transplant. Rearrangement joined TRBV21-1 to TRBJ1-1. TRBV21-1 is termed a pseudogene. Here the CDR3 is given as CASSKATLPVGGDTEAFF. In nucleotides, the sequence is TGTGCCAGCAGCAAAGCAACCTTACCCGTGGGAGGTGACACTGAAGCTTTCTTT.